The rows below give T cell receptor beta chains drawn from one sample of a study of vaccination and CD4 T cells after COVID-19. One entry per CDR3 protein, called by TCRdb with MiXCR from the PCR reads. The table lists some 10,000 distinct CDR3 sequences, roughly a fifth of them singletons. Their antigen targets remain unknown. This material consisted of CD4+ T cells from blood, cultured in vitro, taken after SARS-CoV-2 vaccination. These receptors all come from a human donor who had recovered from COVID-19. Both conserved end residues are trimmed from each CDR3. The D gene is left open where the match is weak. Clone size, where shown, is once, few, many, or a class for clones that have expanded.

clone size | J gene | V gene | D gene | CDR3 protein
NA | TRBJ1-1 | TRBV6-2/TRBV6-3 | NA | ASSPGRTEAF
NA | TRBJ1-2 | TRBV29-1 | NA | SVESTPSRDGYT
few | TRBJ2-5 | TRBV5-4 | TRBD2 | ASSLGLAKETQY
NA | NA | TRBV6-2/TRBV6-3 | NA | ASSYSSWTQPQY
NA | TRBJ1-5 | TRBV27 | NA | ASGARGSVRQPQH
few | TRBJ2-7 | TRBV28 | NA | ASSPAVGDTYEQY
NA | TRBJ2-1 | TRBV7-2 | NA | ASCVTPDSLEQF
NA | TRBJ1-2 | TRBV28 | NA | ASKFRTLYGYT
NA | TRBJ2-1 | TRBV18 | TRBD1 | ASSRAGQDYNEQF
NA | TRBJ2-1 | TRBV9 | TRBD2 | ASSVERAGVNNEQF
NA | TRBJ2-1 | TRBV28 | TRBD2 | ASGYGTSGGGGF
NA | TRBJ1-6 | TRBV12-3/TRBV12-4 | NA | ASSTLNSPLH
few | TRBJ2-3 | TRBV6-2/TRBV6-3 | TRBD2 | ASSGLAGDITDTQY
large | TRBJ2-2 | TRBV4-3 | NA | ASSLIAGDTGELF
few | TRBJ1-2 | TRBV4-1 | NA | ASSQGAGAGGYT
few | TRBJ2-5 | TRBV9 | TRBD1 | ASSAGTGDFQETQY
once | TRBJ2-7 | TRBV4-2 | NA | ASSQSRGVYEQY
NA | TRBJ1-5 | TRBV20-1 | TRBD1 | SVTGYRGRQPQH
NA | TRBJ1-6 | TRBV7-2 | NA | ASSLQPTSEGAWTLH
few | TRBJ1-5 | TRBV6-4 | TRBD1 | ASSEETGPNQPQH
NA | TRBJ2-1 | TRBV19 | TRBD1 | ASSIDPGTAVYNEQF
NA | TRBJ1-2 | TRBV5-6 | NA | ASSSGYGYT
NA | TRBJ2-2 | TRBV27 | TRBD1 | ASSFRGRSGELF
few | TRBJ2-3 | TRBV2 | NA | ASRGGTDTQY
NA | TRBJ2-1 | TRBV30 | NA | AWSGVGTVSSYNEQF
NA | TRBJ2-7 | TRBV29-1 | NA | SVSESGYEQY
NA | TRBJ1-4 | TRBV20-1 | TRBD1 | SAKVAGGEKLF
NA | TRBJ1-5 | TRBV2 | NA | ASKRGEGSQPQH
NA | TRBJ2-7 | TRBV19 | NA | ASRVGQGTYEQY
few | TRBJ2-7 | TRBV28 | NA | ASSSNSYEQY
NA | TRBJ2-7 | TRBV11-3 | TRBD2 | ASSLGGDYEQY
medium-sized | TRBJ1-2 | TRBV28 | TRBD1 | ASSPEGGHGYT
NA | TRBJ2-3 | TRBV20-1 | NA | SARAPSESTDTQY
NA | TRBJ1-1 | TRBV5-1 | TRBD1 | ASSLVGTGEMNTEAF
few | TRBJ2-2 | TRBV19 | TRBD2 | ASSTPSGRTTGELF
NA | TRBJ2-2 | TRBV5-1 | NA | ASSLRSGNTGELF
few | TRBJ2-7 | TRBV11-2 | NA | ASSFAESSSYEQY
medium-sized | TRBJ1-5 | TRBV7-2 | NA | ASSLVVGSNQPQH
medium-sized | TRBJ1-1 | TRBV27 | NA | ASSLRGRQGRNTEAF
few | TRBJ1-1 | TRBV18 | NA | ASSPGQTHTEAF
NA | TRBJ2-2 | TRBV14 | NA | ASSQLILGELF
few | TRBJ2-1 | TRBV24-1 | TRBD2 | ATSDPKLGLAGGYNEQF
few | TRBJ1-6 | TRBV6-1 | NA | ASAWRPRVDSPLH
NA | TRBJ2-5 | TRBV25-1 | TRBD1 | ASSVQGIQETQY
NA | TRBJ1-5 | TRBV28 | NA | ASSPGAANQPQH
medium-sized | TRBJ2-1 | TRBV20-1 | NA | SAELTDYNEQF
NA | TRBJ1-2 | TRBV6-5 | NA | ASSYSIVGNYGYT
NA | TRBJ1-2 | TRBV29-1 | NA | SVGAGNNYGYT
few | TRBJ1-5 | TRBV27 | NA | ASSSRKTGVSNQPQH
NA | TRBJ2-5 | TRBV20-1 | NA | SAASEETQY
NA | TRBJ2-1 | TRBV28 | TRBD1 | ASSPKWGQESYNEQF
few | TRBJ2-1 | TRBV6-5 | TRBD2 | ASSYTVTSGSSRLNEQF